A selection of T cell receptor beta chains follows, all from one sample in a study of shared clonotypes between healthy human individuals. Profiled with immunoSEQ multiplex PCR; TCRdb holds only in-frame clones, not every one. Of millions of clones in the sample, roughly 92% were seen once. Material for sequencing was naive CD4+ T cells sorted from blood. The source of these receptors is a man aged 18 to 35 in good health. The CDR3 runs from the conserved cysteine through the conserved F or W. Each record gives: clone size, J gene, V gene, CDR3 protein. Clone size is not always given. Where it is, it says once, few, many or a class for expanded clones.

abundance: NA; j_gene: TRBJ2-1; v_gene: TRBV6-5; CDR3aa: CASRIWTGEEFF
abundance: NA; j_gene: TRBJ2-7; v_gene: TRBV5-4; CDR3aa: CASSQDSYEQYF
abundance: NA; j_gene: TRBJ2-7; v_gene: TRBV11-3; CDR3aa: CASSPGDSSYEQYF
abundance: NA; j_gene: TRBJ2-5; v_gene: TRBV19; CDR3aa: CASSLAKEETQYF
abundance: NA; j_gene: TRBJ1-5; v_gene: TRBV15; CDR3aa: CATSSLLGNQPQHF
abundance: once; j_gene: TRBJ2-3; v_gene: TRBV4-1; CDR3aa: CASRGAGEGLKDTQYF
abundance: once; j_gene: TRBJ2-1; v_gene: TRBV5-6; CDR3aa: CASSLTSGGYTNEQFF
abundance: few; j_gene: TRBJ1-1; v_gene: TRBV4-1; CDR3aa: CASSPQAGVDTEAFF
abundance: once; j_gene: TRBJ2-1; v_gene: TRBV7-8; CDR3aa: CASSLAEGPHNEQFF
abundance: once; j_gene: TRBJ1-2; v_gene: TRBV27; CDR3aa: CASKGGGLTLNYGYTF
abundance: NA; j_gene: TRBJ2-7; v_gene: TRBV5-1; CDR3aa: CASSLGASYEQYF
abundance: NA; j_gene: TRBJ2-7; v_gene: TRBV11-2; CDR3aa: CASTNVRRDGSSYEQYF
abundance: NA; j_gene: TRBJ2-4; v_gene: TRBV7-9; CDR3aa: CASSLEGSRKNIQYF
abundance: NA; j_gene: TRBJ1-5; v_gene: TRBV5-8; CDR3aa: CASSYYRSGGQPQHF
abundance: once; j_gene: TRBJ1-5; v_gene: TRBV6-6; CDR3aa: CASRSDSMSNQPQHF
abundance: NA; j_gene: TRBJ1-1; v_gene: TRBV6-5; CDR3aa: CASTPDRGTEAFF
abundance: once; j_gene: TRBJ2-5; v_gene: TRBV11-2; CDR3aa: CASSLQRQWRGQETQYF
abundance: NA; j_gene: TRBJ1-4; v_gene: TRBV7-2; CDR3aa: CASSLGNEKLFF
abundance: NA; j_gene: TRBJ2-1; v_gene: TRBV30; CDR3aa: CAWSVQVGTPGLGSSYNEQFF
abundance: NA; j_gene: TRBJ2-3; v_gene: TRBV30; CDR3aa: CAWSLGVGDTQYF
abundance: NA; j_gene: TRBJ1-1; v_gene: TRBV7-9; CDR3aa: CASSLDTNTEAFF
abundance: once; j_gene: TRBJ2-7; v_gene: TRBV18; CDR3aa: CASSPRTSGAGEQYF
abundance: NA; j_gene: TRBJ2-7; v_gene: TRBV4-1; CDR3aa: CASSQDWDRTNYEQYF
abundance: NA; j_gene: TRBJ2-7; v_gene: TRBV9; CDR3aa: CASSPGLGSYEQYF
abundance: NA; j_gene: TRBJ1-5; v_gene: TRBV6-5; CDR3aa: CASGGIGPQHF
abundance: NA; j_gene: TRBJ2-1; v_gene: TRBV11-2; CDR3aa: CASSARLGLAGGREQFF
abundance: NA; j_gene: TRBJ2-7; v_gene: TRBV10-3; CDR3aa: CATTVEGTVYEQYF
abundance: NA; j_gene: TRBJ2-1; v_gene: TRBV19; CDR3aa: CASTPGTGNIDEQFF
abundance: NA; j_gene: TRBJ1-1; v_gene: TRBV4-1; CDR3aa: CASSQAARANTEAFF
abundance: NA; j_gene: TRBJ2-2; v_gene: TRBV6-6; CDR3aa: CASSLRTANTGELFF
abundance: NA; j_gene: TRBJ1-5; v_gene: TRBV30; CDR3aa: CAWSPGRGESPQHF
abundance: NA; j_gene: TRBJ2-2; v_gene: TRBV7-2; CDR3aa: CASSRGRNTGELFF
abundance: NA; j_gene: TRBJ1-1; v_gene: TRBV30; CDR3aa: CAWSVAAAPFEAFF
abundance: NA; j_gene: TRBJ2-7; v_gene: TRBV27; CDR3aa: CASSPGGGRSYEQYF
abundance: NA; j_gene: TRBJ2-3; v_gene: TRBV11-2; CDR3aa: CASSLDGRTTDTQYF
abundance: few; j_gene: TRBJ1-5; v_gene: TRBV29-1; CDR3aa: CSVEVGGNQPQHF